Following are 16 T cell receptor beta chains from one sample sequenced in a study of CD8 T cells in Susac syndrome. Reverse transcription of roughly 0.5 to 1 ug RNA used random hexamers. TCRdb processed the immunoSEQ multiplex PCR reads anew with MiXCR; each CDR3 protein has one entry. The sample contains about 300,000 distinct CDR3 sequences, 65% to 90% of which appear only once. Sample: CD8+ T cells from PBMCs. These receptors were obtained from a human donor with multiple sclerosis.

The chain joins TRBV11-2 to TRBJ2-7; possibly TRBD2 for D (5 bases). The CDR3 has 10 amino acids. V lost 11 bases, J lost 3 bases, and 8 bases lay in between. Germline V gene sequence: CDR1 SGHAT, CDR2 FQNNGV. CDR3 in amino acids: CASRDYEQYF. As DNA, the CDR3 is TGTGCCTCCCGGGACTACGAGCAGTACTTC.

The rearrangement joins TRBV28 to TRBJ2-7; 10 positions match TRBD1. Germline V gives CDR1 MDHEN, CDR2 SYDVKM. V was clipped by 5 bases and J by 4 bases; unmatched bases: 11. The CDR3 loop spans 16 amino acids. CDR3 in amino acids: CASSTLRDRGFYEQYF. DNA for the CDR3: TGTGCCAGCAGTACTCTCCGGGACAGGGGCTTTTACGAGCAGTACTTC.

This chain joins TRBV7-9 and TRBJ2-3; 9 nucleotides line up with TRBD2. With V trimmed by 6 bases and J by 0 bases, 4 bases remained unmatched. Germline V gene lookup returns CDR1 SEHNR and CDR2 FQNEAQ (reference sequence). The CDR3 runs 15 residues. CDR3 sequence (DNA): TGTGCCAGCAGTCCTAGCGGGGTGAGCACAGATACGCAGTATTTT. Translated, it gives CASSPSGVSTDTQYF.

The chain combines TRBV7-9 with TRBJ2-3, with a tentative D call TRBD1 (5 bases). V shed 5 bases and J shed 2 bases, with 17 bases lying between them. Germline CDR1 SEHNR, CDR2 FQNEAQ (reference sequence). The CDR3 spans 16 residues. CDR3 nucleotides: TGTGCCAGCAGCCCCCTCCCACAGGAGCCCACAGATACGCAGTATTTT. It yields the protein CASSPLPQEPTDTQYF.

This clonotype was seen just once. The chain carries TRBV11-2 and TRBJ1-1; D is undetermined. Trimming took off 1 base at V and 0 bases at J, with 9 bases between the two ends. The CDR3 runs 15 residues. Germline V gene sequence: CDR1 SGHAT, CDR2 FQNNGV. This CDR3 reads CASSLGRLMNTEAFF. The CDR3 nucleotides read TGTGCCAGCAGCTTAGGGAGGTTAATGAACACTGAAGCTTTCTTT.

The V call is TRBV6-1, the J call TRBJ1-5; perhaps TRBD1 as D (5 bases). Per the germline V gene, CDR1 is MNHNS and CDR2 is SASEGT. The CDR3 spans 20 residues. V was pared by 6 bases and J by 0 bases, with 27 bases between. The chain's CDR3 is CASRRTAIPLRENSNQPQHF. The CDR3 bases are TGTGCCAGCAGACGAACTGCAATTCCCCTCAGGGAGAATAGCAATCAGCCCCAGCATTTT.

The chain's CDR3 is CASSQDSGISDTQYF. CDR3 nucleotides: TGTGCCAGCAGCCAGGATAGCGGGATCTCAGATACGCAGTATTTT. V is TRBV16 and J is TRBJ2-3, with 8 bases identical to TRBD2. The germline V gene encodes CDR1 KGHSY and CDR2 FQNENV. V shed 3 bases and J 4 bases; nucleotides not matched to a gene: 6. CDR3 size: 15 residues.

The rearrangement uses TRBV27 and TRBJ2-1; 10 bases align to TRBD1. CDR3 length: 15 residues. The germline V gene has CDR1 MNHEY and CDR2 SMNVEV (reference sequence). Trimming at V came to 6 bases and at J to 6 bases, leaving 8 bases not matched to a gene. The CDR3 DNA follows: TGTGCCAGCAGATCCGGGACAGGGGCTCCCAATGAGCAGTTCTTC. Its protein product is CASRSGTGAPNEQFF.

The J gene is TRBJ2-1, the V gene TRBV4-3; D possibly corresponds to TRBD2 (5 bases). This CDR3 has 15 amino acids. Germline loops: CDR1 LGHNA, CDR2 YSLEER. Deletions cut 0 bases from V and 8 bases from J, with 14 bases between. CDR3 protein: CASSQDRRAGDEQFF. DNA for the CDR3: TGCGCCAGCAGCCAAGATCGTCGCGCGGGCGATGAGCAGTTCTTC.

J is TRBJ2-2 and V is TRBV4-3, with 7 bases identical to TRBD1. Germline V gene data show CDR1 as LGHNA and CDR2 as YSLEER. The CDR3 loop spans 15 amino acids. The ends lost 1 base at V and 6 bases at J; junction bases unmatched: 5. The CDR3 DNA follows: TGCGCCAGCAGCCAAGGAACAGGGGTTGCCGGGGAGCTGTTTTTT. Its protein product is CASSQGTGVAGELFF.

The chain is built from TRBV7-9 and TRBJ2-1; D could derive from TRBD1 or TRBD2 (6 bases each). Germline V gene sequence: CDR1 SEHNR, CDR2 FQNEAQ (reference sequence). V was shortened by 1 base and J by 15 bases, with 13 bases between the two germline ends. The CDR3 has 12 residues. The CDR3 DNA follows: TGTGCCAGCAGCTTAGACGTCGGGGGCGGGTTCTTC. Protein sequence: CASSLDVGGGFF.

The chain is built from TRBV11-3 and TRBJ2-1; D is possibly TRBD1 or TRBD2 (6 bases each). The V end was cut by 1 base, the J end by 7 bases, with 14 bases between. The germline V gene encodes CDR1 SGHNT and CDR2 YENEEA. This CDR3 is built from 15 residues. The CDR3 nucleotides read TGTGCCAGCAGCTTAGTGTGGCAGGGGAGGAATGAGCAGTTCTTC. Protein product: CASSLVWQGRNEQFF.

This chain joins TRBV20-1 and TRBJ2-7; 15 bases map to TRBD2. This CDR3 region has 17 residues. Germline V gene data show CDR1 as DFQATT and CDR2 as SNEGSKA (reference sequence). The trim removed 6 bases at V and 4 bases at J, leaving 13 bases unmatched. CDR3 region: CSAVESTGLAGGYEQYF. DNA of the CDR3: TGCAGTGCAGTGGAGAGTACCGGACTAGCGGGAGGGTACGAGCAGTACTTC.

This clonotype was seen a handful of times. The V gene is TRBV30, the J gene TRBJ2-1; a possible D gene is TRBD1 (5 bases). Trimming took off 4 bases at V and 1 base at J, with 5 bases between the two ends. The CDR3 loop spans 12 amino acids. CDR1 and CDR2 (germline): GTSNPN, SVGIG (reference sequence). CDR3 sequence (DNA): TGTGCCTGGACAGGGTCCTACAATGAGCAGTTCTTC. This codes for CAWTGSYNEQFF.

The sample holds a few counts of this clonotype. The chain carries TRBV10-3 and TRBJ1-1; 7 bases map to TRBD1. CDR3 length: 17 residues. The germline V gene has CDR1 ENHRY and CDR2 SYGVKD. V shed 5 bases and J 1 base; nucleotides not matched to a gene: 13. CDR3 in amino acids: CAISSPLETGPNTEAFF. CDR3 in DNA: TGTGCCATCAGTTCCCCTTTAGAGACAGGGCCGAACACTGAAGCTTTCTTT.

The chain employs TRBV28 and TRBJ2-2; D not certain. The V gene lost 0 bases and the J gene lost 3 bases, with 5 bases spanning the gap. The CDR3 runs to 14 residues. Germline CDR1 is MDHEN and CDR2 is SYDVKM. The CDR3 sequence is CASSLWPDTGELFF. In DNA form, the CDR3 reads TGTGCCAGCAGTTTATGGCCGGACACCGGGGAGCTGTTTTTT.